This T cell receptor (beta chain) was observed in a study of cytomegalovirus exposure and HLA in healthy donors. Study-level findings and limits: The tendency of first-cohort TCR clusters to co-occur in the 120 or so validation repertoires was the finding of a later analysis. Generally TCR sequences proved uncommon, though certain public TCRs appeared in numerous donors. Listed as cytomegalovirus-associated were 150 to 200 TCR beta chains.

From the 120-subject validation cohort, which was separate from the approximately 670-subject first cohort, the donors were drawn. The method was immunoSEQ multiplex PCR; TCRdb's version includes in-frame clones alone and lacks a portion of them. The sample records fewer than 150,000 clones, 88% being singletons. This clone occurred a few times. The antigen is unknown. V dropped 5 bases and J dropped 4 bases, with 14 bases sitting between them. Germline CDR1 is MDHEN and CDR2 is SYDVKM. The CDR3 is made up of 14 amino acids. The TCR was taken from a woman aged 18-29 years in good health and CMV-seropositive. The sequencing sample was made of PBMCs. This sequence joins TRBV28 and TRBJ1-2; D ambiguous. The CDR3 sequence is CASSLGVSGYGYTF. The CDR3, as DNA: TGTGCCAGCAGTCTCGGCGTCTCGGGCTATGGCTACACCTTC.